A single sample is the source of the 30 T cell receptor beta chains below, sequenced in a study of cytomegalovirus exposure and HLA in healthy donors. The PCR contained 60 Vbeta and 13 Jbeta primers. TCRdb's copy holds only in-frame clones and misses some; the assay was immunoSEQ multiplex PCR. The data hold about 190,000 clones, with over 80% observed a single time. Sequenced sample: PBMCs. Receptors were obtained from a boy younger than 10 in good health and CMV-seronegative.

This clone was counted a few times. The J gene is TRBJ2-1, the V gene TRBV28; D may be TRBD2 (6 bases). Germline loops: CDR1 MDHEN, CDR2 SYDVKM. The length of the CDR3 is 13 residues. V was trimmed by 3 bases and J by 5 bases, leaving 8 bases between them. The CDR3 protein is CASSLGRNNEQFF. The DNA of the CDR3 is TGTGCCAGCAGTTTGGGGAGGAACAATGAGCAGTTCTTC.

V and J are TRBV18 and TRBJ2-6, with 12 bases fitting TRBD2. The ends lost 0 bases at V and 0 bases at J; junction bases unmatched: 3. The length of the CDR3 is 19 residues. Germline assignment: CDR1 KGHSH and CDR2 LQKENI. Here the CDR3 reads CASSPPGLAGLSGANVLTF. As DNA, the CDR3 is TGTGCCAGCTCACCACCGGGACTAGCGGGCCTCTCTGGGGCCAACGTCCTGACTTTC.

The gene calls are TRBV5-1 and TRBJ1-5; possibly TRBD1 for D (5 bases). The CDR3 length is 13 residues. Germline CDR1 and CDR2: SGHRS and YFSETQ. Trimming left V 4 bases short and J 4 bases short, with 9 bases between. The CDR3 DNA follows: TGCGCCAGCAGCACTGGGGGGAATCAGCCCCAGCATTTT. This codes for CASSTGGNQPQHF.

This rearrangement joins TRBV27 to TRBJ1-5; tentative D call: TRBD1 (5 bases). Trimming pared 4 bases from V and 5 bases from J, leaving 21 bases between. CDR3 length: 17 residues. The germline V gene has CDR1 MNHEY and CDR2 SMNVEV (reference sequence). The CDR3 here is CASSSTGELARDQPQHF. The DNA for the CDR3 is TGTGCCAGCAGTTCCACGGGGGAGCTGGCTCGGGATCAGCCCCAGCATTTT.

A single count supports this clone. V is TRBV19 and J is TRBJ1-5; TRBD1 agrees at 7 bases. CDR1 is LNHDA and CDR2 is SQIVND in the germline V gene (reference sequence). The trim removed 7 bases at V and 6 bases at J, leaving 15 bases unmatched. This CDR3 spans 16 amino acids. In DNA form, the CDR3 reads TGTGCCAGTAACCTGGGAGGACAGGCGAGGGGTCAGCCCCAGCATTTT. Its protein is CASNLGGQARGQPQHF.

The CDR3 is CASSYRSRDTDTQYF. In DNA form, the CDR3 reads TGCGCCAGCAGCTATCGATCGAGGGACACAGATACGCAGTATTTT. The chain is built from TRBV5-1 and TRBJ2-3, with D perhaps TRBD2 (5 bases). Deletions cut 3 bases from V and 2 bases from J, with 13 bases between. The CDR3 contains 15 residues. Germline assignment: CDR1 SGHRS and CDR2 YFSETQ. Drawing the rest from reference TRBV5-1 and TRBJ2-3, the complete variable domain is KAGVTQTPRYLIKTRGQQVTLSCSPISGHRSVSWYQQTPGQGLQFLFEYFSETQRNKGNFPGRFSGRQFSNSRSEMNVSTLELGDSALYLCASSYRSRDTDTQYFGPGTRLTVL.

This clone was detected only once. CDR3 nucleotide sequence: TGTGCCAGCAGCTTTGAGGCCCAGTCCTACGAGCAGTACTTC. It specifies CASSFEAQSYEQYF. This chain uses TRBV11-1 with TRBJ2-7, with D hard to call. The CDR3 sequence is 14 residues long. Germline CDR1 SGHAT, CDR2 FQDESV (reference sequence). V lost 3 bases and J 1 base, leaving 10 bases between the germline ends. The full variable domain, in which reference TRBV11-1 and TRBJ2-7 provide the parts outside the CDR3, is EAEVAQSPRYKITEKSQAVAFWCDPISGHATLYWYRQILGQGPELLVQFQDESVVDDSQLPKDRFSAERLKGVDSTLKIQPAELGDSAMYLCASSFEAQSYEQYFGPGTRLTVT.

The chain links TRBV2 to TRBJ2-7, with TRBD2 as a possible D gene (5 bases). Germline CDR1 SNHLY, CDR2 FYNNEI. CDR3 length equals 13 residues. Deletions cut 6 bases from V and 9 bases from J, with 18 bases between. Written as DNA, the CDR3 is TGTGCCAGCAGGGAGGTAGAAACTGGTAGGCAGTACGTC. Residues: CASREVETGRQYV.

The chain links TRBV4-1 to TRBJ1-1; D is undetermined. The CDR3 consists of 14 residues. CDR1 is MGHRA and CDR2 is YSYEKL in the germline V gene. With 0 bases removed from V and 1 base from J, the gap between germline ends came to 6 bases. The CDR3 region is CASSQDVRNTEAFF. CDR3 DNA sequence: TGCGCCAGCAGCCAAGATGTTCGGAACACTGAAGCTTTCTTT.

The rearrangement joins TRBV30 to TRBJ1-6; D is possibly TRBD1 (6 bases). The CDR3 has 14 amino acids. Trimming shortened V by 1 base and J by 8 bases, and 12 bases separated the two germline ends. The germline V gene has CDR1 GTSNPN and CDR2 SVGIG (reference sequence). This CDR3 is CAWSARDKDSPLHF. In DNA form, the CDR3 reads TGTGCCTGGAGTGCGAGGGACAAAGATTCACCCCTCCACTTT.

This chain links TRBV7-6 with TRBJ2-1; 13 bases line up with TRBD2. Germline CDR1 and CDR2: SGHVS and FNYEAQ. Trimming removed 5 bases from V and 2 bases from J; junction bases left unmatched: 9. The CDR3 consists of 18 residues. The CDR3 here is CASSPSGLAGSTYNEQFF. The CDR3 DNA sequence: TGTGCCAGCAGCCCCTCGGGACTAGCGGGATCAACCTACAATGAGCAGTTCTTC.

The chain uses TRBV11-3 and TRBJ2-1, with 8 bases that match TRBD2. CDR1 is SGHNT and CDR2 is YENEEA in the germline V gene. The CDR3 length is 15 residues. V trimming: 5 bases; J trimming: 2 bases; junction bases outside the gene matches: 5. CDR3: CASSRERGPYNEQFF. The CDR3, as DNA: TGTGCCAGCAGCCGCGAGCGGGGGCCCTACAATGAGCAGTTCTTC.

CDR3 sequence: CASGQGHGYTF. DNA for the CDR3: TGTGCCAGCGGACAGGGACACGGCTACACCTTC. This chain joins TRBV6-5 and TRBJ1-2; 8 bases line up with TRBD1. The germline V gene has CDR1 MNHEY and CDR2 SVGAGI. V shed 8 bases, J shed 8 bases, and the junction held 4 bases outside the gene matches. The CDR3 loop spans 11 amino acids.

This clone has more than one count but fewer than ten. The chain uses TRBV6-5 and TRBJ1-1; no reliable D call. Trimming left V 9 bases short and J 0 bases short, with 8 bases between. The CDR3 loop spans 12 amino acids. The germline CDR1 and CDR2 sequences are MNHEY and SVGAGI. Here the CDR3 DNA reads TGTGCCAGTCGTAGAATGAACACTGAAGCTTTCTTT. This codes for CASRRMNTEAFF.

The rearrangement uses TRBV5-4 and TRBJ1-2; no clear D gene. V was pared by 2 bases and J by 3 bases, with 11 bases between. CDR3 size: 14 residues. From germline, CDR1 is SGHNT and CDR2 YYREEE (reference sequence). The chain's CDR3 is CASSFEPGDYGYTF. The DNA for the CDR3 is TGTGCCAGCAGCTTCGAACCAGGCGACTATGGCTACACCTTC.

This clone was observed a handful of times. The genes are TRBV4-2 and TRBJ1-3, with 10 positions matching TRBD1. This CDR3 region has 18 residues. Germline V CDR1 and CDR2: LGHNA, YNFKEQ. Trimming removed 0 bases from V and 1 base from J; junction bases left unmatched: 6. The CDR3 protein is CASSQDLGQGTSGNTIYF. In DNA form, the CDR3 reads TGTGCCAGCAGCCAAGATTTGGGACAGGGGACTTCTGGAAACACCATATATTTT.

The J gene is TRBJ2-2, the V gene TRBV6-4; no clear D. Germline CDR1 MRHNA, CDR2 SNTAGT. Trimming shortened V by 5 bases and J by 2 bases, and 6 bases separated the two germline ends. The CDR3 runs to 13 residues. The CDR3 bases are TGTGCCAGCAGTCAATCAAACACCGGGGAGCTGTTTTTT. As protein: CASSQSNTGELFF.

The rearrangement uses TRBV30 and TRBJ2-5, with 10 bases aligning to TRBD1. The DNA end favors TRBJ2-7, so the J call may be wrong. Germline CDR1 GTSNPN, CDR2 SVGIG (reference sequence). The CDR3 has 15 amino acids. The CDR3 is CAWSGKGQGKYEQYF. The CDR3 DNA is TGTGCCTGGAGCGGAAAGGGACAGGGGAAATACGAGCAGTACTTC.

The genes are TRBV9 and TRBJ2-5, with 15 bases fitting TRBD2. In germline, CDR1 is SGDLS, CDR2 YYNGEE. The CDR3 is 17 residues long. The V gene end was trimmed by 4 bases and the J gene end by 5 bases; junction bases not matched to a gene: 9. The CDR3 region is CASSPGLAGGAGETQYF. The DNA for the CDR3 is TGTGCCAGCAGCCCAGGACTAGCGGGAGGGGCAGGGGAGACCCAGTACTTC. Variable domain in full (rest from reference TRBV9 and TRBJ2-5): DSGVTQTPKHLITATGQRVTLRCSPRSGDLSVYWYQQSLDQGLQFLIQYYNGEERAKGNILERFSAQQFPDLHSELNLSSLELGDSALYFCASSPGLAGGAGETQYFGPGTRLLVL.

The chain has TRBV19 and TRBJ1-1, with 8 bases matching TRBD1. The CDR3 totals 16 residues. J gave up 2 bases and V 0 bases, and 5 bases lay outside the gene matches. The V gene's germline CDR1 is LNHDA and CDR2 SQIVND (reference sequence). The CDR3 DNA reads as TGTGCCAGTAGTATAGATGTTGACAGGGGCAACACTGAAGCTTTCTTT. It translates to CASSIDVDRGNTEAFF.

This chain uses TRBV5-1 with TRBJ2-5; 9 positions match TRBD2. This CDR3 comprises 16 residues. Losses at the gene ends were 1 base for V and 2 bases for J; bases not matched to a gene: 6. The germline CDR1 and CDR2 sequences are SGHRS and YFSETQ. Here the CDR3 reads CASSLPSGGHQETQYF. CDR3 coding DNA: TGCGCCAGCAGCTTGCCCAGCGGGGGGCATCAAGAGACCCAGTACTTC.

The chain combines TRBV5-1 with TRBJ2-5, with 10 positions matching TRBD2. V was pared by 0 bases and J by 4 bases, with 3 bases of the junction left unmatched. The CDR3 runs 15 residues. Per the germline V gene, CDR1 is SGHRS and CDR2 is YFSETQ. CDR3 nucleotide sequence: TGCGCCAGCAGCTTGGCCAGCGGGGGGGGAGAGACCCAGTACTTC. Translation: CASSLASGGGETQYF.

The chain is built from TRBV30 and TRBJ2-7; TRBD1 is a possible D gene (6 bases). Trimming cost V 2 bases and J 2 bases, with 10 bases left between them. The CDR3 has 13 residues. Germline CDR1 is GTSNPN and CDR2 is SVGIG (reference sequence). The chain's CDR3 is CAWSKGDPYEQYF. The CDR3 DNA sequence: TGTGCCTGGAGTAAGGGGGATCCCTACGAGCAGTACTTC. Drawing the rest from reference TRBV30 and TRBJ2-7, the complete variable domain is SQTIHQWPATLVQPVGSPLSLECTVEGTSNPNLYWYRQAAGRGLQLLFYSVGIGQISSEVPQNLSASRPQDRQFILSSKKLLLSDSGFYLCAWSKGDPYEQYFGPGTRLTVT.

The V call is TRBV27, the J call TRBJ2-7; TRBD2 matches at 15 bases. J lost 2 bases, V lost 0 bases, and 11 bases had no gene match. Germline V gene sequence: CDR1 MNHEY, CDR2 SMNVEV (reference sequence). CDR3 length equals 20 residues. The CDR3 sequence: CASSLSLLGLAGGGAYEQYF. In DNA, the CDR3 is TGTGCCAGCAGTTTATCGCTGCTCGGACTAGCGGGAGGGGGGGCCTACGAGCAGTACTTC.

The chain couples TRBV4-3 to TRBJ1-1; a weak D match, TRBD1 (5 bases). V lost 1 base, J lost 0 bases, and 9 bases lay in between. This CDR3 region has 15 residues. In germline, CDR1 is LGHNA, CDR2 YSLEER. In DNA, the CDR3 is TGCGCCAGCAGCCAAGTCAGGGCCCTGAACACTGAAGCTTTCTTT. This translates into CASSQVRALNTEAFF.

The V gene is TRBV7-8, the J gene TRBJ1-1; 7 bases fit TRBD1. Germline-derived CDR1 and CDR2 are SGHVS and FQNEAQ. The CDR3 has 15 amino acids. Trimming removed 1 base from V and 7 bases from J; junction bases left unmatched: 9. CDR3 sequence (DNA): TGTGCCAGCAGCTTAGAAGGGGGCAAAGGGCGTGAAGCTTTCTTT. It codes for CASSLEGGKGREAFF.

The rearrangement joins TRBV5-1 to TRBJ2-2; 7 nucleotides agree with TRBD2. Unmatched junction bases numbered 3, after V lost 1 base and J lost 0 bases. This CDR3 has 16 amino acids. Germline assignment: CDR1 SGHRS and CDR2 YFSETQ. CDR3 nucleotide sequence: TGCGCCAGCAGCTTGTATGCGGGGGCGAACACCGGGGAGCTGTTTTTT. It yields the protein CASSLYAGANTGELFF.

The count of this clone is one. J is TRBJ1-6 and V is TRBV14, with 9 nucleotides matching TRBD1. J lost 7 bases, V lost 1 base, and 2 bases had no gene match. The V gene's germline CDR1 is SGHDN and CDR2 FVKESK. The CDR3 totals 15 residues. CDR3 sequence (DNA): TGTGCCAGCAGCCAAGCCGGGACAGGGAATTCACCCCTCCACTTT. It is translated as CASSQAGTGNSPLHF.

The chain is built from TRBV14 and TRBJ2-7; perhaps TRBD2 as D (5 bases). The V end lost 4 bases, the J end lost 6 bases, and 16 bases lay between the germline ends. In germline, CDR1 is SGHDN, CDR2 FVKESK. The CDR3 has 14 residues. As DNA, the CDR3 is TGTGCCAGCAGCCCGGGATTCGAACATCCCGAGCAGTACTTC. Its translation is CASSPGFEHPEQYF.

As DNA, the CDR3 is TGTGCCAGCAGTTACGAGGGTGGCTACACCTTC. Translating it yields CASSYEGGYTF. V and J are TRBV6-5 and TRBJ1-2; D gene ambiguous. The CDR3 is 11 residues long. The germline gives CDR1 MNHEY, CDR2 SVGAGI. V lost 2 bases and J 7 bases, leaving 5 bases between the germline ends.